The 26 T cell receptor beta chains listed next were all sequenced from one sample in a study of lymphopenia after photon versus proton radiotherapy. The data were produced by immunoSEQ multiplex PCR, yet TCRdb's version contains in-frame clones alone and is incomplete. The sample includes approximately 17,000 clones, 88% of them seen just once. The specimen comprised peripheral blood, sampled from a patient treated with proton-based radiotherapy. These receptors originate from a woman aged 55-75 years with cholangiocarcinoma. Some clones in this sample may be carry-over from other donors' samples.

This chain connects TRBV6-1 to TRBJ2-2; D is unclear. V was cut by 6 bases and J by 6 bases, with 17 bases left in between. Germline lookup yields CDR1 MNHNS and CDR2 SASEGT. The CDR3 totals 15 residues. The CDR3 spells CASRRPDKRPGELFF. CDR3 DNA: TGTGCCAGCAGAAGACCTGACAAAAGACCCGGGGAGCTGTTTTTT.

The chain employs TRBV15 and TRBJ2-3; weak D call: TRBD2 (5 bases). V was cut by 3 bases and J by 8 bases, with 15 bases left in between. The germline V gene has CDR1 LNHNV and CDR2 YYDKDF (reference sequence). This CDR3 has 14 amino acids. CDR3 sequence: CATSRDLSASTQYF. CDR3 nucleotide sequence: TGTGCCACCAGCAGGGACTTATCCGCTTCTACGCAGTATTTT.

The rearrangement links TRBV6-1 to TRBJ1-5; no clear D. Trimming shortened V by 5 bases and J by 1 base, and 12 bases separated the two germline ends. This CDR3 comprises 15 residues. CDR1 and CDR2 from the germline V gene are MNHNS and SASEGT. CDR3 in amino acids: CASSWTPSSNQPQHF. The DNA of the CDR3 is TGTGCCAGCAGTTGGACCCCTTCGAGCAATCAGCCCCAGCATTTT.

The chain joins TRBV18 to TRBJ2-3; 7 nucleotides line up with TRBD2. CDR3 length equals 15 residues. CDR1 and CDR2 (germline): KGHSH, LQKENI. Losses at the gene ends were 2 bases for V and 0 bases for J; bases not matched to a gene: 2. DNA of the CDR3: TGTGCCAGCTCACCATGGGGGGGTAGCACAGATACGCAGTATTTT. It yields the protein CASSPWGGSTDTQYF.

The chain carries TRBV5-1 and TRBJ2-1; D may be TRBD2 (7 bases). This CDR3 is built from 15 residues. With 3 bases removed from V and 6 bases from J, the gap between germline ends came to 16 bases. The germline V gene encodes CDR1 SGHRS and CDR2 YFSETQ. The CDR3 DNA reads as TGCGCCAGCAGCTGGGGGGCTAGCGGAGGCAATGAGCAGTTCTTC. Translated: CASSWGASGGNEQFF.

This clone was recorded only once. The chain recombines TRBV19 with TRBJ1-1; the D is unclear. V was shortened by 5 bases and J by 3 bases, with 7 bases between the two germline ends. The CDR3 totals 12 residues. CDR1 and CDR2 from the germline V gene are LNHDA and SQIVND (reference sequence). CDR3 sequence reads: CASSVTHTEAFF. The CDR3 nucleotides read TGTGCCAGTAGTGTGACCCACACTGAAGCTTTCTTT.

For the CDR3, the DNA is TGTGCCAGCAGTGATCCCGCCAGGAGAACCGGGGAGCTGTTTTTT. Translation gives CASSDPARRTGELFF. The V call is TRBV6-1, the J call TRBJ2-2; D is uncertain. Germline V lookup: CDR1 MNHNS, CDR2 SASEGT. This CDR3 has 15 residues. The V end was cut by 3 bases, the J end by 5 bases, with 13 bases between.

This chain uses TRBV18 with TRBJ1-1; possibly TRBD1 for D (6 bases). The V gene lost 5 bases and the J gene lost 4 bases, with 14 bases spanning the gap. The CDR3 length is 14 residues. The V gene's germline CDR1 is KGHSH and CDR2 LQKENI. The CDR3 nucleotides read TGTGCCAGCTCAGCAGGGGCGAGAGGCACTGAAGCTTTCTTT. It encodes CASSAGARGTEAFF.

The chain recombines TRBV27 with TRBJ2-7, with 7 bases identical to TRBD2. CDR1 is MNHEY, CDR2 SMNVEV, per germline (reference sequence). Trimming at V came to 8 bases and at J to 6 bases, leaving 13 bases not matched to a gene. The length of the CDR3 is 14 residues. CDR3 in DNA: TGTGCCAGCCATACGAGCGGGAAGTGGTCCGAGCAGTACTTC. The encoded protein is CASHTSGKWSEQYF.

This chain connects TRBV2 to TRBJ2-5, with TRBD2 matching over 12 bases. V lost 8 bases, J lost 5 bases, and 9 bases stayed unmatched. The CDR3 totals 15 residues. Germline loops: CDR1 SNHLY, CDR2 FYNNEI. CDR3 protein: CASGPGLAGGETQYF. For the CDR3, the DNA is TGTGCCAGCGGACCGGGACTAGCGGGTGGGGAGACCCAGTACTTC.

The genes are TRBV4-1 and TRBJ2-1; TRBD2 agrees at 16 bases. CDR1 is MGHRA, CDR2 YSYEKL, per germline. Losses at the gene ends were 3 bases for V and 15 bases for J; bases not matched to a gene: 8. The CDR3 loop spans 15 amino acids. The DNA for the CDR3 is TGCGCCAGCAGCCAGGAGGGACTAGCGGGAGGGCGTGTGTTCTTC. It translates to CASSQEGLAGGRVFF.

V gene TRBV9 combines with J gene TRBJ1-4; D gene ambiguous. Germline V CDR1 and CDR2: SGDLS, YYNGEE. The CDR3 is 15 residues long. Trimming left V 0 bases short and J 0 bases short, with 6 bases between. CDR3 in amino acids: CASSVAGTTNEKLFF. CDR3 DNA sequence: TGTGCCAGCAGCGTAGCCGGTACAACTAATGAAAAACTGTTTTTT. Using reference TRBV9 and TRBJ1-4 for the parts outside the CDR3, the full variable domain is DSGVTQTPKHLITATGQRVTLRCSPRSGDLSVYWYQQSLDQGLQFLIQYYNGEERAKGNILERFSAQQFPDLHSELNLSSLELGDSALYFCASSVAGTTNEKLFFGSGTQLSVL.

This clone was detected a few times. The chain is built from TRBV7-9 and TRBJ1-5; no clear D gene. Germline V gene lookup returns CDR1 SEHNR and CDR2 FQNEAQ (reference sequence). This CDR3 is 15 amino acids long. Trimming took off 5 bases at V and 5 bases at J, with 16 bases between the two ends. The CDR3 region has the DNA TGTGCCAGCAGCCCACCGTCGGGTGGGGATCAGCCCCAGCATTTT. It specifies CASSPPSGGDQPQHF. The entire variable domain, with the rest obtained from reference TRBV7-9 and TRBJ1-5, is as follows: DTGVSQNPRHKITKRGQNVTFRCDPISEHNRLYWYRQTLGQGPEFLTYFQNEAQLEKSRLLSDRFSAERPKGSFSTLEIQRTEQGDSAMYLCASSPPSGGDQPQHFGDGTRLSIL.

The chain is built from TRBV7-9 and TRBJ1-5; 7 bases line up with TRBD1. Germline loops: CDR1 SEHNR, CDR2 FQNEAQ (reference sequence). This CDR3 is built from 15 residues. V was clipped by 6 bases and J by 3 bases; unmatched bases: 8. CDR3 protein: CASSSDRVLNQPQHF. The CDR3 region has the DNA TGTGCCAGCAGTTCAGACAGGGTCCTCAATCAGCCCCAGCATTTT.

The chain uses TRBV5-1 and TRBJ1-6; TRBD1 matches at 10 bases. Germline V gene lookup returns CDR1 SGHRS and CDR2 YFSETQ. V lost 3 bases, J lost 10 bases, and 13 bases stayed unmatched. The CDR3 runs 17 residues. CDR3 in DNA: TGCGCCAGCAGCTGGACCGGGACAGGGGAGGTAGAGTCACCCCTCCACTTT. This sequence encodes CASSWTGTGEVESPLHF.

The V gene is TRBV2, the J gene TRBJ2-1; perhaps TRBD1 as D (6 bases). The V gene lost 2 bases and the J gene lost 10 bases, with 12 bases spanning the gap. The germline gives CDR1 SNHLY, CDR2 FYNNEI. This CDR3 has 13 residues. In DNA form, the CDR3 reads TGTGCCAGCAGTGAACAGGGGATACGGGAGCAGTTCTTC. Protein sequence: CASSEQGIREQFF.

The CDR3 bases are TGTGCCAGCAGTTATCGGGAGCGGCAGCCCCAGCATTTT. Its protein product is CASSYRERQPQHF. The genes are TRBV6-5 and TRBJ1-5; D ambiguous. CDR1 is MNHEY and CDR2 is SVGAGI in the germline V gene. The ends were cut back, 3 bases at V and 7 bases at J, with 10 bases in the middle. The CDR3 covers 13 residues.

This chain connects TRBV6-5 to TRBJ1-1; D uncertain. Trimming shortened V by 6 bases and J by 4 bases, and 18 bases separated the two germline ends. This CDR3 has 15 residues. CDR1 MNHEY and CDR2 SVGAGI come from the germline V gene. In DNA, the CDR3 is TGTGCCAGCAGCCTAGAACCCCTCTGGAGCACTGAAGCTTTCTTT. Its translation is CASSLEPLWSTEAFF.

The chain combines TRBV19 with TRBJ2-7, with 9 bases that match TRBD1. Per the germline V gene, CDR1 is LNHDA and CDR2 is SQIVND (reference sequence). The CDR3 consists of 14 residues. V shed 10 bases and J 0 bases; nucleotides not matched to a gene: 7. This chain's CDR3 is CATEPGQGSYEQYF. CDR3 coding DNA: TGTGCCACCGAACCGGGACAGGGCTCCTACGAGCAGTACTTC. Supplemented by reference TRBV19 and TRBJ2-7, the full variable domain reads DGGITQSPKYLFRKEGQNVTLSCEQNLNHDAMYWYRQDPGQGLRLIYYSQIVNDFQKGDIAEGYSVSREKKESFPLTVTSAQKNPTAFYLCATEPGQGSYEQYFGPGTRLTVT.

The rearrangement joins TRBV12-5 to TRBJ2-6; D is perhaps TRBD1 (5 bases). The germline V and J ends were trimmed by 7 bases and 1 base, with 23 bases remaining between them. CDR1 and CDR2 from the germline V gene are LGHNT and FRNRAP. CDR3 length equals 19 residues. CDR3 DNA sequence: TGTGCTAGTGAGCCCCCGTGGGGCCTAGTTGGTTCTGGGGCCAACGTCCTGACTTTC. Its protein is CASEPPWGLVGSGANVLTF.

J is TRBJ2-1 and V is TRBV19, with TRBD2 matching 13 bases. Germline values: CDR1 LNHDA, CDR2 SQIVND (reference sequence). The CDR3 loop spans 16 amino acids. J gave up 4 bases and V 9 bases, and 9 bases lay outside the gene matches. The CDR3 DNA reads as TGTGCCAGCCAGGGGACTAGCGGGGCCCCTTACAATGAGCAGTTCTTC. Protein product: CASQGTSGAPYNEQFF.

CDR3 loop: CASSLGQLYEQYF. For the CDR3, the DNA is TGTGCCAGCAGCTTGGGACAGTTGTACGAGCAGTACTTC. The chain is built from TRBV5-8 and TRBJ2-7; maybe TRBD1 (5 bases). The CDR3 sequence is 13 residues long. The germline CDR1 and CDR2 sequences are SGHTS and YDEGEE. Trimming cost V 0 bases and J 4 bases, with 8 bases left between them.

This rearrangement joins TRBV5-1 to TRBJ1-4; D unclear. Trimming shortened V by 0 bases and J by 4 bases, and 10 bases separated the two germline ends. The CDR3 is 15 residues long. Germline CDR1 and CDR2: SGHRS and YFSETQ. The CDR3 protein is CASSLELSLNEKLFF. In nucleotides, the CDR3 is TGCGCCAGCAGCTTGGAACTCAGTCTTAATGAAAAACTGTTTTTT.

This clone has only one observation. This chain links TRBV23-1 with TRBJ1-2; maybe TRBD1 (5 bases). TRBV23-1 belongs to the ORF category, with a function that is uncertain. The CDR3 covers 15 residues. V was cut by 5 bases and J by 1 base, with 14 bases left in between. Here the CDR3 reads CASSKGEGDNYGYTF. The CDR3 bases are TGCGCCAGCAGTAAAGGGGAGGGAGATAACTATGGCTACACCTTC.

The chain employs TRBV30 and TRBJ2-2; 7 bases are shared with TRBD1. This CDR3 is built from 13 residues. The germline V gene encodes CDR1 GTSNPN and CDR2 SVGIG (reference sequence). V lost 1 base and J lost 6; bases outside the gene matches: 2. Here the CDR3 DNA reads TGTGCCTGGAGTGCTAGGGGGCCCGGGGAGCTGTTTTTT. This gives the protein CAWSARGPGELFF.

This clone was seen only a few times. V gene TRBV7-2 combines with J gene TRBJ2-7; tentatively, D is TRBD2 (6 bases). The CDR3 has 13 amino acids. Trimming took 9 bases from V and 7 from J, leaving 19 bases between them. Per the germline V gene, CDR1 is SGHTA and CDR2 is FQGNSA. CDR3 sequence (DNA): TGTGCCAGGTCGACTAGTACTACGGGGGAGCAGTACTTC. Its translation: CARSTSTTGEQYF.